Sequencing of this T cell receptor (beta chain) was carried out in a study of T cells in Graves' hyperthyroidism and ophthalmopathy. Study-level findings and limits: Most expanded thyroid clonotypes above 0.001 recurred in blood.

With regard to this clonotype: Its antigen is undetermined.

TCR beta CDR3 region amplification was performed from RNA transcripts. Initially, a first-round RT-PCR of the TCR CDR3 employed the HTBI primer set. TCRdb reanalysed the multiplex PCR reads using MiXCR and keeps one entry per CDR3 protein. This sample carries roughly 640,000 distinct CDR3 sequences, about a sixth of them seen once, and the ten largest clones take around 3.5%. Sequencing was carried out using blood. This sequence was found in a woman aged 40 to 50 with Graves' ophthalmopathy.

CDR3 loop: CASSAGGGAQYEQYF. CDR3 DNA: TGCGCCAGCAGCGCCGGCGGGGGCGCCCAGTACGAGCAGTACTTC. This chain connects TRBV5-1 to TRBJ2-7; D might be TRBD2 (7 bases). The germline V and J ends were trimmed by 4 bases and 4 bases, with 18 bases remaining between them. Per the germline V gene, CDR1 is SGHRS and CDR2 is YFSETQ. The CDR3 spans 15 residues.